These 30 T cell receptor beta chains originate from one sample sequenced in a study of prognosis after radiotherapy for stage I lung cancer. Researchers used two-round multiplex PCR to amplify TCR beta CDR3 starting from genomic DNA. Every TRBV and TRBJ gene had its own specific primer in first-round PCR. From the multiplex PCR reads, TCRdb called clonotypes with MiXCR, one entry per CDR3 protein. The sample lists fewer than 30,000 distinct CDR3 sequences; about 43% were seen once. This sample comprised PBMCs, obtained before or after stereotactic body radiation therapy (not recorded which). The source of these receptors is a donor at least 50 years old with non-small cell lung cancer.

In the case of this clonotype: The junction and the germline gene differ at one end; a read error may be behind it. The chain employs TRBV29-1 and TRBJ2-7; 9 bases align to TRBD1. Germline CDR1 reads SQVTM; CDR2 reads ANQGSEA. The CDR3 totals 12 residues. In DNA, the CDR3 is TGCAGCTCTCAGGGACAGGGCTACGAGCATTACTTC. Protein sequence: CSSQGQGYEHYF.

V usage is TRBV2 and J usage is TRBJ1-5; unclear D gene. This CDR3 is built from 14 residues. In germline, CDR1 is SNHLY, CDR2 FYNNEI. Between the trimmed V and J ends, which lost 6 bases and 3 bases, there was a span of 12 bases. CDR3 bases: TGTGCCAGCAGGGGCATCTCAATCAATCAGCCCCAGCATTTT. It translates to CASRGISINQPQHF.

The V and J genes are TRBV20-1 and TRBJ2-1, with 15 positions matching TRBD2. CDR1 is DFQATT and CDR2 is SNEGSKA in the germline V gene (reference sequence). The V segment lost 4 bases and the J segment 7 bases; nucleotides outside the gene matches: 11. The CDR3 consists of 17 residues. The CDR3 nucleotides are TGCAGTGCTATACTATATACCGGGACTAGCGGGAGGAATGAGCAGTTCTTC. It codes for CSAILYTGTSGRNEQFF.

In its sample, this clonotype was seen many times. The chain has TRBV20-1 and TRBJ2-3; 10 bases match TRBD2. V lost 0 bases and J lost 8; bases outside the gene matches: 14. The CDR3 is 17 residues long. The germline gives CDR1 DFQATT, CDR2 SNEGSKA (reference sequence). The CDR3, as DNA: TGCAGTGCTAGAGATGTTCTAGCGGGAGACGTCAAGGGTACGCAGTATTTT. This gives the protein CSARDVLAGDVKGTQYF.

This clonotype was observed at least ten times. This chain uses TRBV20-1 with TRBJ2-7, with D possibly being TRBD1 (6 bases). The CDR3 is made up of 14 amino acids. Germline lookup yields CDR1 DFQATT and CDR2 SNEGSKA (reference sequence). The CDR3 loop is CSALPGHGDYEQYF. The DNA of the CDR3 is TGCAGCGCCCTACCGGGACACGGAGATTACGAGCAGTACTTC.

This clonotype qualifies as medium-sized (0.01 to 0.1%). This chain uses TRBV6-1 with TRBJ1-3, with D maybe TRBD1 (5 bases). The CDR3 is 14 residues long. Between the trimmed V and J ends, which lost 6 bases and 4 bases, there was a span of 13 bases. From germline, CDR1 is MNHNS and CDR2 SASEGT. The CDR3 loop reads CASSQRQRGNTIYF. The CDR3 region has the DNA TGTGCCAGCAGCCAGAGACAGAGAGGAAACACCATATATTTT.

Judged by abundance, this clonotype is medium-sized (0.01 to 0.1%). This chain connects TRBV5-1 to TRBJ1-1; D is unresolved. CDR1 and CDR2 (germline): SGHRS, YFSETQ. This CDR3 has 13 amino acids. V was clipped by 3 bases and J by 7 bases, with 13 bases between them. This CDR3 is CASSSDSGFEAFF. DNA of the CDR3: TGCGCCAGCAGCTCGGATTCAGGATTTGAAGCTTTCTTT. Combining the CDR3 with reference TRBV5-1 and TRBJ1-1 gives the whole variable domain KAGVTQTPRYLIKTRGQQVTLSCSPISGHRSVSWYQQTPGQGLQFLFEYFSETQRNKGNFPGRFSGRQFSNSRSEMNVSTLELGDSALYLCASSSDSGFEAFFGQGTRLTVV.

By proportion, this clonotype is medium-sized. The chain is built from TRBV7-6 and TRBJ2-2, with no clear D. Germline V gene lookup returns CDR1 SGHVS and CDR2 FNYEAQ. Between the trimmed V and J ends, which lost 1 base and 7 bases, there was a span of 7 bases. This CDR3 has 13 amino acids. DNA of the CDR3: TGTGCCAGCAGCTTAGAGGGTGTCGGGGAGCTGTTTTTT. It codes for CASSLEGVGELFF.

This clonotype has at least ten counts. This chain uses TRBV29-1 with TRBJ2-5; no clear D. The germline V gene encodes CDR1 SQVTM and CDR2 ANQGSEA. V was shortened by 7 bases and J by 5 bases, with 14 bases between the two germline ends. This CDR3 spans 12 amino acids. The CDR3 DNA is TGCAGCGGGTCTTTTGCGCGGGAGACCCAGTACTTC. Translating gives CSGSFARETQYF.

On this clonotype: This may arise from a read error, as a much more abundant clone is one base away. The chain has TRBV7-9 and TRBJ1-1, with D uncertain. Germline assignment: CDR1 SEHNR and CDR2 FQNEAQ (reference sequence). V dropped 2 bases and J dropped 8 bases, with 6 bases sitting between them. The CDR3 spans 11 residues. The CDR3 nucleotides are TGTGCCAGCAGCTTATTTCCCGAAGCTTTCTTT. Residues: CASSLFPEAFF.

This rearrangement joins TRBV7-2 to TRBJ2-2; no firm D call. The CDR3 runs to 13 residues. The V gene's germline CDR1 is SGHTA and CDR2 FQGNSA. Trimming removed 4 bases from V and 6 bases from J, with 9 bases in between. CDR3 amino acids: CASSSVRSGELFF. As DNA, the CDR3 is TGTGCCAGCAGCTCAGTAAGGTCCGGGGAGCTGTTTTTT.

This clonotype was seen many times. J is TRBJ2-6 and V is TRBV7-9; unclear D gene. V dropped 5 bases and J dropped 0 bases, with 23 bases sitting between them. The CDR3 consists of 20 residues. The germline V gene encodes CDR1 SEHNR and CDR2 FQNEAQ (reference sequence). CDR3 nucleotide sequence: TGTGCCAGCAGCCGCCCCCCCGGTACCTCCAGTTCCTCTGGGGCCAACGTCCTGACTTTC. This translates into CASSRPPGTSSSSGANVLTF.

This sequence joins TRBV28 and TRBJ2-7; 7 positions match TRBD2. J lost 2 bases, V lost 6 bases, and 13 bases had no gene match. CDR1 and CDR2 (germline): MDHEN, SYDVKM. The CDR3 spans 16 residues. The CDR3 bases are TGTGCCAGCAGACCTTCGGCCCAGCGGGGCCCCTACGAGCAGTACTTC. Translated, it gives CASRPSAQRGPYEQYF.

In this sample, this clonotype turned up many times. The V call is TRBV2, the J call TRBJ1-5; D uncertain. The CDR3 sequence is 13 residues long. Between the trimmed V and J ends, which lost 3 bases and 5 bases, there was a span of 8 bases. Per the germline V gene, CDR1 is SNHLY and CDR2 is FYNNEI. CDR3 loop: CASSEGIYQPQHF. CDR3 DNA sequence: TGTGCCAGCAGTGAGGGTATTTATCAGCCCCAGCATTTT.

The gene calls are TRBV7-6 and TRBJ2-5, with TRBD1 matching 7 bases. J lost 4 bases, V lost 1 base, and 6 bases had no gene match. This CDR3 spans 15 amino acids. Germline V gene sequence: CDR1 SGHVS, CDR2 FNYEAQ. The CDR3, as DNA: TGTGCCAGCAGCTTAGAGGCTCGACAGGGAGAGACCCAGTACTTC. This codes for CASSLEARQGETQYF.

In DNA, the CDR3 is TGTGCCAGCAGTCCGGGGACAGGTAACACCGGGGAGCTGTTTTTT. Translation gives CASSPGTGNTGELFF. J is TRBJ2-2 and V is TRBV12-3 or TRBV12-4, with TRBD1 matching 8 bases. CDR3 length: 15 residues. Trimming took 5 bases from V and 2 from J; bases not matched to a gene: 4.

This clonotype is medium-sized by share. The rearrangement links TRBV27 to TRBJ2-2; 8 bases fit TRBD2. CDR1 is MNHEY, CDR2 SMNVEV, per germline (reference sequence). V gave up 3 bases and J gave up 7 bases; unmatched junction bases: 10. The CDR3 runs to 16 residues. CDR3 protein: CASSLVGGASGGELFF. For the CDR3, the DNA is TGTGCCAGCAGTTTGGTCGGGGGGGCCTCGGGCGGGGAGCTGTTTTTT.

The rearrangement joins TRBV9 to TRBJ2-2; D is ambiguous. The CDR3 is 11 amino acids. Looked up from germline, CDR1 is SGDLS and CDR2 is YYNGEE. Trimming removed 4 bases at V and 7 bases at J, with 5 bases between. Here the CDR3 reads CASSYNGELFF. The DNA of the CDR3 is TGTGCCAGCAGCTATAACGGGGAGCTGTTTTTT. Based on the CDR3 plus reference TRBV9 and TRBJ2-2, the full variable domain is DSGVTQTPKHLITATGQRVTLRCSPRSGDLSVYWYQQSLDQGLQFLIQYYNGEERAKGNILERFSAQQFPDLHSELNLSSLELGDSALYFCASSYNGELFFGEGSRLTVL.

J is TRBJ2-7 and V is TRBV7-2, with 9 nucleotides matching TRBD2. Germline V gene sequence: CDR1 SGHTA, CDR2 FQGNSA. CDR3 size: 18 residues. The junction had 12 bases not matched to a gene; V was cut back by 1 base and J by 2 bases. The CDR3 nucleotides are TGTGCCAGCAGCTTAGGCCCCTCCGGTAGCGGGAGACCCTACGAGCAGTACTTC. Translating gives CASSLGPSGSGRPYEQYF.

The chain has TRBV12-3 or TRBV12-4 and TRBJ1-1, with D possibly matching TRBD1 (6 bases). The CDR3 sequence is 13 residues long. V shed 6 bases and J shed 11 bases, with 19 bases lying between them. The CDR3 region is CASSPSVQGWAFF. DNA of the CDR3: TGTGCCAGCAGCCCGTCGGTACAGGGTTGGGCTTTCTTT.

This clonotype has only a few counts. The chain joins TRBV4-1 to TRBJ1-2, with D maybe TRBD1 (6 bases). Trimming took off 0 bases at V and 8 bases at J, with 13 bases between the two ends. The CDR3 is made up of 14 amino acids. CDR1 is MGHRA, CDR2 YSYEKL, per germline. The CDR3 loop is CASSQDSQGWGYTF. The CDR3 DNA is TGCGCCAGCAGCCAAGATTCTCAGGGGTGGGGCTACACCTTC.

Concerning this clonotype itself: This likely traces to a read error, being one base from a far larger clone. The J gene is TRBJ2-1, the V gene TRBV11-3; D may be TRBD2 (5 bases). The ends were cut back, 2 bases at V and 7 bases at J, with 15 bases in the middle. Germline CDR1 SGHNT, CDR2 YENEEA. The CDR3 runs 15 residues. The chain's CDR3 is CASSLTRALTNEQFF. The DNA of the CDR3 is TGTGCCAGCAGCTTAACTAGAGCGCTGACTAATGAGCAGTTCTTC.

In its sample, this clonotype ranks as large (0.1 to 1%). The rearrangement joins TRBV12-3 or TRBV12-4 to TRBJ1-4; D call uncertain. The CDR3 extends over 14 amino acids. With 6 bases removed from V and 4 bases from J, the gap between germline ends came to 12 bases. The CDR3 protein is CASRPGGVNEKLFF. The CDR3 bases are TGTGCCAGCAGGCCGGGAGGAGTTAATGAAAAACTGTTTTTT.

By proportion, this clonotype is medium-sized. The V call is TRBV27, the J call TRBJ1-6; D is possibly TRBD1 (5 bases). The CDR3 has 15 amino acids. Germline V lookup: CDR1 MNHEY, CDR2 SMNVEV (reference sequence). Between the trimmed V and J ends, which lost 6 bases and 9 bases, there was a span of 18 bases. CDR3 residues: CASRGQAGIISPLHF. CDR3 bases: TGTGCCAGCAGGGGGCAGGCTGGAATAATTTCACCCCTCCACTTT.

This clonotype has more than one count but fewer than ten. This may stem from a read error, because a much larger clone lies one nucleotide away. This chain's CDR3 is CASSFTGERLETQYF. CDR3 bases: TGTGCCAGCAGTTTCACAGGGGAAAGGTTGGAGACCCAGTACTTC. The V call is TRBV28, the J call TRBJ2-5, with TRBD1 matching over 7 bases. The CDR3 runs 15 residues. V dropped 3 bases and J dropped 5; count of bases not matched to a gene: 9. Germline V lookup: CDR1 MDHEN, CDR2 SYDVKM.

This clonotype occurred many times. This chain joins TRBV14 and TRBJ1-3; D might be TRBD1 (5 bases). CDR1 is SGHDN and CDR2 is FVKESK in the germline V gene. This CDR3 is 16 amino acids long. Trimming removed 1 base from V and 8 bases from J, with 18 bases in between. CDR3 residues: CASSQGSGTLSDTIYF. CDR3 nucleotide sequence: TGTGCCAGCAGCCAAGGGTCGGGGACGCTTTCGGACACCATATATTTT.

The rearrangement links TRBV19 to TRBJ2-3; TRBD1 matches at 10 bases. In germline, CDR1 is LNHDA, CDR2 SQIVND (reference sequence). V lost 7 bases and J lost 3; bases outside the gene matches: 1. The CDR3 spans 13 residues. In DNA, the CDR3 is TGTGCCAGTAAGGACAGGGGGACAGATACGCAGTATTTT. Amino acids: CASKDRGTDTQYF.

The chain links TRBV3-1 to TRBJ2-7; 11 bases match TRBD2. V trimming: 4 bases; J trimming: 1 base; junction bases outside the gene matches: 12. CDR3 size: 18 residues. From germline, CDR1 is LGHDT and CDR2 YNNKEL (reference sequence). This CDR3 is CASSPRSATSGASYEQYF. Here the CDR3 DNA reads TGTGCCAGCAGCCCAAGATCCGCGACTAGCGGGGCATCCTACGAGCAGTACTTC.

The rearrangement uses TRBV20-1 and TRBJ2-7, with a weak D call TRBD2 (5 bases). V lost 3 bases and J 5 bases, leaving 11 bases between the germline ends. Per germline, CDR1 DFQATT and CDR2 SNEGSKA (reference sequence). CDR3 size: 12 residues. The CDR3 DNA follows: TGCAGTGCTAGGGTCCGGGGAAACGAGCAGTACTTC. Translated: CSARVRGNEQYF.

At least ten counts were recorded for this clonotype. The chain joins TRBV4-3 to TRBJ2-2, with 12 nucleotides matching TRBD2. The CDR3 contains 18 residues. CDR1 and CDR2 from the germline V gene are LGHNA and YSLEER. V was clipped by 1 base and J by 5 bases; unmatched bases: 8. CDR3: CASSQVGLAGGWTGELFF. The CDR3 DNA reads TGCGCCAGCAGCCAAGTCGGGCTAGCGGGAGGGTGGACCGGGGAGCTGTTTTTT.